Listed here are 30 T cell receptor beta chains from one sample, sequenced in a study of blood T cell repertoires in COVID-19. Here immunoSEQ multiplex PCR was the method, and the copy in TCRdb shows in-frame clones only, minus some. The data contain about 160,000 clones, around four fifths of them singletons. The sequenced sample consisted of peripheral blood. Receptor source: a woman of 80 years or more with acute or convalescent COVID-19.

The chain recombines TRBV7-2 with TRBJ1-4; TRBD1 matches 10 bases. Looked up from germline, CDR1 is SGHTA and CDR2 is FQGNSA. The CDR3 length is 16 residues. The ends lost 5 bases at V and 0 bases at J; junction bases unmatched: 3. The CDR3 loop reads CASSPTGGTTNEKLFF. The CDR3 DNA follows: TGTGCCAGCAGCCCGACAGGGGGCACAACTAATGAAAAACTGTTTTTT.

The chain couples TRBV7-2 to TRBJ2-2, with unresolved D. Germline values: CDR1 SGHTA, CDR2 FQGNSA. V was cut by 2 bases and J by 1 base, with 14 bases left in between. The CDR3 totals 17 residues. The CDR3 loop is CASSLSRQALNTGELFF. The CDR3 nucleotides are TGTGCCAGCAGCTTAAGTCGGCAGGCGTTGAACACCGGGGAGCTGTTTTTT.

V usage is TRBV12-3 or TRBV12-4 and J usage is TRBJ2-2; maybe TRBD2 (6 bases). The CDR3 covers 13 residues. Trimming stripped 3 bases from V and 7 bases from J, with 9 bases between. CDR3 sequence reads: CASSFRGIGELFF. CDR3 bases: TGTGCCAGCAGTTTCCGGGGGATCGGGGAGCTGTTTTTT.

This chain connects TRBV18 to TRBJ2-7, with a tentative D call TRBD2 (6 bases). Germline assignment: CDR1 KGHSH and CDR2 LQKENI. This CDR3 is built from 15 residues. Deletions cut 0 bases from V and 3 bases from J, with 12 bases between. The CDR3 DNA reads as TGTGCCAGCTCACCACCCGGGGGTAGGGTCTACGAGCAGTACTTC. The encoded protein is CASSPPGGRVYEQYF.

V gene TRBV5-1 combines with J gene TRBJ2-7, with 8 bases lining up with TRBD1. The germline V gene encodes CDR1 SGHRS and CDR2 YFSETQ. This CDR3 has 14 residues. V was clipped by 7 bases and J by 3 bases; unmatched bases: 9. The CDR3 region is CASGQRTGNYEQYF. The DNA for the CDR3 is TGCGCCAGCGGCCAAAGGACAGGGAACTACGAGCAGTACTTC.

This chain joins TRBV2 and TRBJ1-6, with TRBD1 matching over 7 bases. Germline V CDR1 and CDR2: SNHLY, FYNNEI. The ends lost 7 bases at V and 5 bases at J; junction bases unmatched: 5. There are 14 residues in the CDR3. CDR3 DNA sequence: TGTGCCAGCACCCCCGGGACAGATAATTCACCCCTCCACTTT. Protein sequence: CASTPGTDNSPLHF.

The chain carries TRBV7-9 and TRBJ2-3, with TRBD2 identical over 13 bases. CDR1 is SEHNR, CDR2 FQNEAQ, per germline (reference sequence). The CDR3 consists of 15 residues. Trimming removed 5 bases from V and 8 bases from J; junction bases left unmatched: 7. In DNA, the CDR3 is TGTGCCAGCAGCCTCGGACTAGCGGGAGTAGGTACGCAGTATTTT. Its protein is CASSLGLAGVGTQYF.

This rearrangement joins TRBV4-1 to TRBJ2-1; 7 positions agree with TRBD2. The junction had 1 base not matched to a gene; V was cut back by 4 bases and J by 4 bases. From germline, CDR1 is MGHRA and CDR2 YSYEKL. CDR3 size: 13 residues. The CDR3 nucleotides are TGCGCCAGCAGCCCGGGACTATACAATGAGCAGTTCTTC. This encodes CASSPGLYNEQFF.

The chain recombines TRBV28 with TRBJ1-6, with no clear D. Trimming took 7 bases from V and 5 from J, leaving 6 bases between them. CDR1 and CDR2 (germline): MDHEN, SYDVKM. This CDR3 region has 12 residues. CDR3 DNA: TGTGCCAGCACCGAGGATAATTCACCCCTCCACTTT. This sequence encodes CASTEDNSPLHF.

V is TRBV19 and J is TRBJ2-1; D remains unclear. V was trimmed by 3 bases and J by 7 bases, leaving 16 bases between them. This CDR3 region has 15 residues. CDR1 is LNHDA and CDR2 is SQIVND in the germline V gene (reference sequence). CDR3 DNA: TGTGCCAGTAGTATGCGGCCCGGAGAATGGAATGAGCAGTTCTTC. It specifies CASSMRPGEWNEQFF.

This clone was seen just once. This chain uses TRBV7-6 with TRBJ1-5; D unclear. The germline V and J ends were trimmed by 5 bases and 4 bases, with 12 bases remaining between them. Germline V CDR1 and CDR2: SGHVS, FNYEAQ. This CDR3 contains 14 residues. This CDR3 is CASSVYGENQPQHF. The CDR3 DNA is TGTGCCAGCAGCGTTTACGGGGAAAATCAGCCCCAGCATTTT.

V and J are TRBV29-1 and TRBJ2-3; 9 bases are shared with TRBD1. The CDR3 runs to 13 residues. Germline CDR1 is SQVTM and CDR2 is ANQGSEA. V shed 6 bases, J shed 6 bases, and the junction held 7 bases outside the gene matches. This chain's CDR3 is CSVWDRAGDTQYF. CDR3 in DNA: TGCAGCGTCTGGGACAGGGCGGGGGATACGCAGTATTTT.

The chain links TRBV11-3 to TRBJ2-7; no reliable D call. V was clipped by 0 bases and J by 5 bases, with 14 bases between them. CDR3 length: 15 amino acids. Germline-derived CDR1 and CDR2 are SGHNT and YENEEA. CDR3 sequence: CASSLEASGDDEQYF. The DNA for the CDR3 is TGTGCCAGCAGCTTAGAGGCCTCCGGAGACGACGAGCAGTACTTC. The complete variable domain, with remaining parts taken from reference TRBV11-3 and TRBJ2-7, reads EAGVVQSPRYKIIEKKQPVAFWCNPISGHNTLYWYLQNLGQGPELLIRYENEEAVDDSQLPKDRFSAERLKGVDSTLKIQPAELGDSAVYLCASSLEASGDDEQYFGPGTRLTVT.

CDR3 sequence (DNA): TGTGCCAGCAGCTACCGACAGGGGGCCCCCGAGCAGTACTTC. Translation gives CASSYRQGAPEQYF. The gene calls are TRBV5-6 and TRBJ2-7, with 10 bases lining up with TRBD1. V gave up 3 bases and J gave up 6 bases; unmatched junction bases: 6. Germline V CDR1 and CDR2: SGHDT, YYEEEE. The CDR3 totals 14 residues.

The chain couples TRBV29-1 to TRBJ2-3; a possible D gene is TRBD2 (6 bases). Germline lookup yields CDR1 SQVTM and CDR2 ANQGSEA. The CDR3 extends over 14 amino acids. V was trimmed by 5 bases and J by 3 bases, leaving 15 bases between them. The CDR3 DNA sequence: TGCAGCGTTCCTCGGCGGGGTCGGACAGATACGCAGTATTTT. This codes for CSVPRRGRTDTQYF.

This clone was observed a few times. The same CDR3 is also encoded by other DNA sequences in this sample. J is TRBJ1-1 and V is TRBV6-5, with D unclear. The V gene's germline CDR1 is MNHEY and CDR2 SVGAGI. Trimming shortened V by 6 bases and J by 1 base, and 9 bases separated the two germline ends. The CDR3 is 13 residues long. The CDR3 loop reads CASRITGNTEAFF. DNA for the CDR3: TGTGCCAGCAGAATAACGGGGAACACTGAAGCTTTCTTT.

The V and J genes are TRBV2 and TRBJ2-3; TRBD1 matches at 9 bases. The J segment lost 7 bases and the V segment lost 8 bases, leaving 16 bases of the junction unmatched. The CDR3 totals 16 residues. Per the germline V gene, CDR1 is SNHLY and CDR2 is FYNNEI. CDR3 sequence (DNA): TGTGCCAGCCAGCACTTAACAGGGGGCGCAGCATATACGCAGTATTTT. Translated, it gives CASQHLTGGAAYTQYF.

V gene TRBV6-2 or TRBV6-3 combines with J gene TRBJ2-7; D is unresolved. Per the germline V gene, CDR1 is MNHEY and CDR2 is SVGEGT. V gave up 5 bases and J gave up 2 bases, with 7 bases separating them. The CDR3 runs 12 residues. The CDR3 DNA reads TGTGCCAGCAGTCCCGTTCCCTACGAGCAGTACTTC. Protein product: CASSPVPYEQYF.

J is TRBJ2-3 and V is TRBV2; a weak D match, TRBD2 (6 bases). In germline, CDR1 is SNHLY, CDR2 FYNNEI. The ends were cut back, 3 bases at V and 2 bases at J, with 12 bases in the middle. The CDR3 spans 15 residues. The DNA for the CDR3 is TGTGCCAGCAGTGAGGGGCGGGATTACACAGATACGCAGTATTTT. Translation: CASSEGRDYTDTQYF.

The CDR3 loop is CASSTPGADTQYF. For the CDR3, the DNA is TGTGCCAGCAGCACCCCGGGGGCAGATACGCAGTATTTT. This chain uses TRBV7-2 with TRBJ2-3, with a possible D match to TRBD2 (6 bases). The CDR3 loop spans 13 amino acids. Germline V gene sequence: CDR1 SGHTA, CDR2 FQGNSA. Between the trimmed V and J ends, which lost 5 bases and 4 bases, there was a span of 10 bases.

This clone was observed once. The V call is TRBV7-2, the J call TRBJ1-1; a weak D match, TRBD1 (5 bases). V was pared by 2 bases and J by 5 bases, with 12 bases between. The CDR3 is 14 residues long. Looked up from germline, CDR1 is SGHTA and CDR2 is FQGNSA. This CDR3 reads CASSLQEGRTEAFF. CDR3 sequence (DNA): TGTGCCAGCAGCTTACAGGAGGGGAGAACTGAAGCTTTCTTT.

The count of this clone is one. The chain carries TRBV7-2 and TRBJ1-1, with 8 positions matching TRBD1. CDR3 length equals 14 residues. After removal of 2 bases from V and 5 bases from J, the junction contained 4 bases not matched to a gene. CDR1 is SGHTA and CDR2 is FQGNSA in the germline V gene. The CDR3 region is CASSLTGGNTEAFF. The CDR3 bases are TGTGCCAGCAGCTTAACAGGGGGAAATACTGAAGCTTTCTTT. The whole variable domain, remainder taken from reference TRBV7-2 and TRBJ1-1, is GAGVSQSPSNKVTEKGKDVELRCDPISGHTALYWYRQSLGQGLEFLIYFQGNSAPDKSGLPSDRFSAERTGGSVSTLTIQRTQQEDSAVYLCASSLTGGNTEAFFGQGTRLTVV.

In this sample, this clone turned up once. The rearrangement links TRBV5-6 to TRBJ1-1; 11 positions agree with TRBD1. V shed 5 bases, J shed 3 bases, and the junction held 12 bases outside the gene matches. The CDR3 runs to 17 residues. Germline CDR1 and CDR2: SGHDT and YYEEEE. The chain's CDR3 is CASSTPGQGVGYTEAFF. Here the CDR3 DNA reads TGTGCCAGCAGTACGCCGGGACAGGGGGTAGGATACACTGAAGCTTTCTTT.

This clone was counted once. V and J are TRBV6-4 and TRBJ2-7; 9 positions agree with TRBD2. With 8 bases clipped from V and 4 bases from J, the junction kept 15 bases outside the gene matches. CDR1 is MRHNA and CDR2 is SNTAGT in the germline V gene. This CDR3 contains 16 residues. The chain's CDR3 is CASVQGTSRDVYEQYF. CDR3 in DNA: TGTGCCAGCGTTCAAGGGACTAGCAGAGACGTTTACGAGCAGTACTTC.

The CDR3 is CASSGPGRNTEAFF. Here the CDR3 DNA reads TGTGCCAGCAGTGGACCAGGAAGGAACACTGAAGCTTTCTTT. The chain carries TRBV2 and TRBJ1-1; D is unresolved. Trimming stripped 4 bases from V and 1 base from J, with 10 bases between. The CDR3 contains 14 residues. The germline CDR1 and CDR2 sequences are SNHLY and FYNNEI.

The chain links TRBV2 to TRBJ2-5; D gene ambiguous. This CDR3 has 14 amino acids. Germline V CDR1 and CDR2: SNHLY, FYNNEI. Trimming removed 5 bases from V and 4 bases from J, with 14 bases in between. The CDR3 reads CASSSVTTGETQYF. The CDR3 DNA sequence: TGTGCCAGCAGTTCTGTAACCACGGGAGAGACCCAGTACTTC.

CDR3 coding DNA: TGTGCCAGCTCACCCGGGACTAGCGGGGTTACAGATACGCAGTATTTT. Its protein is CASSPGTSGVTDTQYF. The rearrangement uses TRBV18 and TRBJ2-3, with 13 positions matching TRBD2. CDR3 length: 16 amino acids. Germline V lookup: CDR1 KGHSH, CDR2 LQKENI. V gave up 3 bases and J gave up 3 bases; unmatched junction bases: 3.

This clone was recorded once. The genes are TRBV5-1 and TRBJ1-2, with a tentative D call TRBD1 (5 bases). The CDR3 consists of 13 residues. V lost 0 bases to trimming and J lost 9 bases, with 12 bases between them. Per germline, CDR1 SGHRS and CDR2 YFSETQ. The CDR3 loop reads CASSLGTGESYTF. The CDR3 DNA reads as TGCGCCAGCAGCTTGGGGACGGGGGAGAGCTACACCTTC.

V is TRBV7-2 and J is TRBJ2-5, with 13 bases fitting TRBD2. Losses at the gene ends were 5 bases for V and 5 bases for J; bases not matched to a gene: 2. The CDR3 length is 14 residues. Germline V gives CDR1 SGHTA, CDR2 FQGNSA. The CDR3 region has the DNA TGTGCCAGCAGCGGACTAGCGGGAGTGGAGACCCAGTACTTC. It yields the protein CASSGLAGVETQYF.

V gene TRBV18 combines with J gene TRBJ1-2, with a weak D call TRBD1 (5 bases). The CDR3 length is 14 residues. Germline loops: CDR1 KGHSH, CDR2 LQKENI. The ends were cut back, 2 bases at V and 5 bases at J, with 12 bases in the middle. CDR3 sequence: CASSPGDLAYGYTF. CDR3 sequence (DNA): TGTGCCAGCTCACCAGGGGACTTGGCATATGGCTACACCTTC.